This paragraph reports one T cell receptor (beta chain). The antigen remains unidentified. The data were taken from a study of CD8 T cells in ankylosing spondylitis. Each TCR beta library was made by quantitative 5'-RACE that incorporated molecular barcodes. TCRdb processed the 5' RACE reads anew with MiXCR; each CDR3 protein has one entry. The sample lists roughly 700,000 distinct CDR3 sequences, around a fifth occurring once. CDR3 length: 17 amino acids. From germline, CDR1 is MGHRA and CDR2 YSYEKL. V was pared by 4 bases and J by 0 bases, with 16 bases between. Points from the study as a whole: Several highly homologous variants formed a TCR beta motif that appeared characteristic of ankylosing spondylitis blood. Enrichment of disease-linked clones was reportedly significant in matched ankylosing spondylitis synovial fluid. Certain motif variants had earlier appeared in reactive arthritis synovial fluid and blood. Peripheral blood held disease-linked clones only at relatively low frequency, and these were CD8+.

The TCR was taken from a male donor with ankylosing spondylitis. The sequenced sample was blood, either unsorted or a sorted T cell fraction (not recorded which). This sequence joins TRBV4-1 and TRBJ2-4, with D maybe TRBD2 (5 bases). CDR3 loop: CASSPGLLLLAKNIQYF. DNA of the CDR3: TGCGCCAGCAGCCCCGGACTGCTCCTACTAGCCAAAAACATTCAGTACTTC.